This T cell receptor beta chain originates from a study of patients and donors after allogeneic stem cell transplantation. TCRdb recomputed calls from the RT-PCR reads with MiXCR, one row per CDR3 protein. Among about 87,000 distinct CDR3 sequences listed, approximately 5.2% were seen once. Germline V gene lookup returns CDR1 SGHTA and CDR2 FQGTGA. V lost 1 base and J lost 0; bases outside the gene matches: 5. The CDR3 length is 17 residues. This TCR was recovered from a human donor who was either an allogeneic HSCT recipient or a stem cell or donor lymphocyte infusion donor (not recorded which). It is not recorded whose cells these are; they may come from a transplant donor. V is TRBV7-3 and J is TRBJ2-2; 7 bases agree with TRBD2. Material: blood, either unsorted or a sorted T cell fraction (not recorded which). Written as DNA, the CDR3 is TGTGCCAGCAGCTTAAACTTCGGGACTACGAACACCGGGGAGCTGTTTTTT. It yields the protein CASSLNFGTTNTGELFF.